The source of this T cell receptor (beta chain) is a study of cytomegalovirus exposure and HLA in healthy donors. The V gene's germline CDR1 is MNHEY and CDR2 SMNVEV (reference sequence). Germline trimming cut 4 bases from V and 0 bases from J; bases unmatched to any gene: 8. The CDR3 consists of 17 residues. 13 Jbeta primers and 60 Vbeta primers were used for the PCR. Method: immunoSEQ multiplex PCR; TCRdb's copy keeps in-frame clones and lacks some. The sample includes around 220,000 clones, approximately 80% seen only once; the top ten take about 1.4%. What was sequenced was PBMCs. This chain connects TRBV27 to TRBJ2-1; 8 bases agree with TRBD2. This clonotype was sampled from a girl aged 5-17 years in good health and CMV-seronegative. CDR3 bases: TGTGCCAGCAGTTCCCCAATACTAGCGGCCTCCTACAATGAGCAGTTCTTC. Translated: CASSSPILAASYNEQFF.